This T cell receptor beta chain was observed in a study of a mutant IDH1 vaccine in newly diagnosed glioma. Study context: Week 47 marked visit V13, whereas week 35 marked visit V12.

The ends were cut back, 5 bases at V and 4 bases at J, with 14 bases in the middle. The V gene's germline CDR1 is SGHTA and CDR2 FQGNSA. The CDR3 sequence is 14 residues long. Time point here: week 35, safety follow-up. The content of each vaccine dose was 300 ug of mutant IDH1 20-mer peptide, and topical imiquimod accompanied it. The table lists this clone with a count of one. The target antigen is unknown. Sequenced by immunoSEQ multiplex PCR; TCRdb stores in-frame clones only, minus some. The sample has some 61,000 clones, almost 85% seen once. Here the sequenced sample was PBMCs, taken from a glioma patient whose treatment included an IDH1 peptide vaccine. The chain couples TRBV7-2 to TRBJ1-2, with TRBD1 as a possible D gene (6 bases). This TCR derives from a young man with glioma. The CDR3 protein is CASSPNSGVYGYTF. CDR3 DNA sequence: TGTGCCAGCAGCCCCAATTCAGGGGTCTATGGCTACACCTTC.